This T cell receptor (beta chain) was observed in a study of control samples from healthy donors and cancer patients. This clone was counted a single time. Profiling relied on immunoSEQ multiplex PCR, and the TCRdb table lists in-frame clones only, not all of them. This table holds some 95,000 clones, around 80% found once. The CDR3 runs 15 residues. Trimming at V came to 4 bases and at J to 0 bases, leaving 5 bases not matched to a gene. Germline CDR1 and CDR2: SEHNR and FQNEAQ (reference sequence). The gene calls are TRBV7-9 and TRBJ1-2; 7 bases fit TRBD1. The receptor's source is a woman in her thirties in good health. The sequenced sample consisted of blood. The CDR3 DNA follows: TGTGCCAGCAGCTCAACGCAGGGGGCTAACTATGGCTACACCTTC. The encoded protein is CASSSTQGANYGYTF. Complete variable domain (other parts from reference TRBV7-9 and TRBJ1-2): DTGVSQNPRHKITKRGQNVTFRCDPISEHNRLYWYRQTLGQGPEFLTYFQNEAQLEKSRLLSDRFSAERPKGSFSTLEIQRTEQGDSAMYLCASSSTQGANYGYTFGSGTRLTVV.